The rows below give T cell receptor beta chains drawn from one sample of a study of beta chain features in type 1 diabetes. Sequencing was performed with immunoSEQ multiplex PCR; in TCRdb, only in-frame clones are kept and a portion is missing. The table shows about 660,000 clones, with around 15% occurring only once. Sequencing input: naive CD4+ T cells from blood. These receptors all stem from a man aged 18 to 30 with type 1 diabetes. Both conserved end residues are trimmed from each CDR3. The listing skips clone size in some rows; elsewhere it reads once, few, many or a size class.

CDR3 length,clone size,V gene,CDR3 protein
12,few,TRBV5-1,ASSFGDSTDTQY
12,NA,TRBV28,ASSSTGTGRQQY
14,NA,TRBV12-5,ASGLVIAGPYNEQF
16,NA,TRBV9,ASSAGTSGRRYTGELF
13,NA,TRBV5-1,ASSSLPTAGETQY
12,few,TRBV7-9,ASSLAAEYNEQF
11,NA,TRBV6-6,ASSYTQGNEQF
12,few,TRBV29-1,SVGQGYITDTQY
15,few,TRBV7-9,ASSFGPRTPTSYEQY
14,few,TRBV5-1,ASSLAWQSSTDTQY
13,few,TRBV5-1,ASSLAGQGNYEQY
11,NA,TRBV2,ASSKTGPPYQF
10,few,TRBV2,ASSRGLGELF
12,NA,TRBV7-2,ASSAGQQQETQY
14,few,TRBV4-1,ASSQGITGDYNEQF
12,NA,TRBV7-2,ASTRDRGTYEQY
11,NA,TRBV6-5,ASGGRSFGELF
12,NA,TRBV19,ASDTGTTPSAYT
14,NA,TRBV25-1,ASSAGEGVPVYGYT
11,few,TRBV5-1,ASSASGQETQY
13,NA,TRBV7-9,ASSLGGNTAYEQY
13,few,TRBV28,ASTDPGTVDYEQY
13,few,TRBV7-2,ASSLGLAASYEQY
9,few,TRBV30,AHTFGTEAF
13,NA,TRBV27,ASSSSGGARNEQF
12,NA,TRBV4-3,ASRGGTVNNEQF
10,NA,TRBV30,AWSWVNTEAF
11,few,TRBV9,ASSVGVVNEQY
13,NA,TRBV7-9,ASRLAGGGTDTQY
12,few,TRBV7-2,ASSLGFEGEKLF
15,few,TRBV10-3,AISDQGAGLAKNIQY
11,NA,TRBV29-1,SVGQGAGETQY
12,NA,TRBV7-2,ASSLGLASYEQY
12,few,TRBV7-2,ASSLVGSTYEQY
13,few,TRBV21-1,ATRMGTGSDSPLH
14,few,TRBV14,ASSQGPTRLTDTQY
12,few,TRBV15,ATSRDDRNTEAF
15,NA,TRBV12-2,ASRYPSGTSVYNEQF
10,few,TRBV18,ASSPTGQGYT
12,NA,TRBV4-3,ASSQEGLVYEQY
13,few,TRBV6-5,ASSYGTTNTGELF
9,NA,TRBV5-4,VQGLNTEAF
13,NA,TRBV7-2,ASSPRRSGTDTQY
11,few,TRBV9,ASSVGAGMEQF
13,NA,TRBV7-8,ASSLGPGPSYEQY
12,NA,TRBV6-1,ASRAGTGQYEQY
10,few,TRBV30,AWTRGQETQY
12,few,TRBV4-2,ASSQEGGSNEQY
14,few,TRBV9,ASSVAGTSGGDTQY